The entry below describes one TCR beta chain. Its antigen is currently unknown. RNA extraction and reverse transcription yielded cDNA as sequencing template. Using immunoSEQ multiplex PCR, the repertoire was profiled, and TCRdb retains in-frame clones only, with some absent. In the table there are 12,000 or so clones, over 55% of which are singletons. Researchers took lesional scalp punch biopsies and peripheral blood from people who were alopecia areata patients. The sample comes from a study of CD8+ T cells in alopecia areata. Study summary: Treatment comprised oral tofacitinib, 5 to 10 mg twice daily, in treated patients.

V was clipped by 4 bases and J by 0 bases; unmatched bases: 7. CDR3 size: 16 residues. The germline V gene has CDR1 SGHVS and CDR2 FQNEAQ. General study points: Besides other cells, scalp samples also yield sequences of resident alphabeta T cells from normal skin. Lesional scalp exceeded normal scalp in clonality, especially in alopecia totalis/universalis. Compared with mice, patients displayed less clear TCR sharing, possibly for HLA-related reasons.

The sequence came from a human donor with alopecia areata. The gene calls are TRBV7-8 and TRBJ1-1, with 8 positions matching TRBD1. Material for sequencing was skin. CDR3 in amino acids: CASSSTGANMNTEAFF. CDR3 DNA: TGTGCCAGCAGCTCGACAGGGGCAAACATGAACACTGAAGCTTTCTTT.